The rows below give T cell receptor beta chains drawn from one sample of a study of shared clonotypes between healthy human individuals. Using immunoSEQ multiplex PCR, the repertoire was profiled, and TCRdb retains in-frame clones only, with some absent. This sample has approximately 110,000 clones, with approximately 70% found just once. Material for sequencing was memory CD8+ T cells sorted from blood. These receptors all come from a woman in her thirties in good health. Each CDR3 is given without its conserved first and last residue.

TRBJ2-1 TRBV6-5 ASSYDTGIGQF
TRBJ1-5 TRBV28 ASSLGFLNLRVNQPQH
TRBJ1-2 TRBV19 ASTLEGDGYT
TRBJ1-1 TRBV6-5 ASWTGRVPEAF
TRBJ2-1 TRBV1 TSSPRNPQF
TRBJ1-4 TRBV6-1 ASTREANEKLF
TRBJ2-6 TRBV2 ASSVGRASLSGANVLT
TRBJ2-6 TRBV9 ASSTIGGAGSGANVLT
TRBJ2-7 TRBV5-1 ASSLAGTSVYEQY
TRBJ2-1 TRBV6-6 ASSPTSGWNNEQF
TRBJ2-1 TRBV28 ASSFRNRLAYNEQF
TRBJ2-1 TRBV28 ASSLTAGGPYNEQF
TRBJ2-7 TRBV25-1 ASSENHEQY
TRBJ2-5 TRBV2 ASSEWETQY
TRBJ2-5 TRBV7-9 ASSLVLAGETQY
TRBJ1-1 TRBV18 ASSPGLNTEAF
TRBJ2-3 TRBV6-5 ASSLLAGDTDTQY
TRBJ2-1 TRBV30 AWSQRKHNEQF
TRBJ2-1 TRBV28 ASTIAGGTSYNEQF
TRBJ1-4 TRBV2 ASSQGFGTNEKLF
TRBJ2-7 TRBV2 ASSEAWPGTYEQY
TRBJ1-2 TRBV29-1 SGASGQGRGYT
TRBJ2-4 TRBV19 ASSLRNIQY
TRBJ2-5 TRBV28 ASRPGLAGGPSGETQY
TRBJ1-5 TRBV28 ASSQGTSSNQPQH
TRBJ2-5 TRBV9 ASSVATRAQETQY
TRBJ1-1 TRBV2 ASPPGSSLNTEAF
TRBJ2-3 TRBV7-9 ASSLELEIPTDTQY
TRBJ2-7 TRBV5-4 ASSLPGTSGYEQY
TRBJ1-1 TRBV13 ASMEHPNTEAF
TRBJ2-1 TRBV7-8 ASSPGVTSSYNEQF
TRBJ1-1 TRBV19 ASTPIAGDLRTEAF
TRBJ2-2 TRBV4-2 ASSQDNQARNTGELF
TRBJ1-4 TRBV5-5 ASSLFNAPTNEKLF